This T cell receptor beta chain was captured in a study of blood T cell repertoires in COVID-19. Data came from immunoSEQ multiplex PCR; TCRdb stores just in-frame clones and leaves some out. The profile shows approximately 29,000 clones, over 75% of them singletons. V was clipped by 5 bases and J by 5 bases; unmatched bases: 3. The length of the CDR3 is 13 residues. The germline V gene encodes CDR1 SGHAT and CDR2 FQNNGV. Sequences were obtained from peripheral blood. The clonotype was recovered from a woman aged 55 to 70 with active COVID-19. The chain couples TRBV11-2 to TRBJ1-1; TRBD1 aligns across 9 bases. Here the CDR3 DNA reads TGTGCCAGCAGCCGGACAGGGGAAACTGAAGCTTTCTTT. Translated, it gives CASSRTGETEAFF.